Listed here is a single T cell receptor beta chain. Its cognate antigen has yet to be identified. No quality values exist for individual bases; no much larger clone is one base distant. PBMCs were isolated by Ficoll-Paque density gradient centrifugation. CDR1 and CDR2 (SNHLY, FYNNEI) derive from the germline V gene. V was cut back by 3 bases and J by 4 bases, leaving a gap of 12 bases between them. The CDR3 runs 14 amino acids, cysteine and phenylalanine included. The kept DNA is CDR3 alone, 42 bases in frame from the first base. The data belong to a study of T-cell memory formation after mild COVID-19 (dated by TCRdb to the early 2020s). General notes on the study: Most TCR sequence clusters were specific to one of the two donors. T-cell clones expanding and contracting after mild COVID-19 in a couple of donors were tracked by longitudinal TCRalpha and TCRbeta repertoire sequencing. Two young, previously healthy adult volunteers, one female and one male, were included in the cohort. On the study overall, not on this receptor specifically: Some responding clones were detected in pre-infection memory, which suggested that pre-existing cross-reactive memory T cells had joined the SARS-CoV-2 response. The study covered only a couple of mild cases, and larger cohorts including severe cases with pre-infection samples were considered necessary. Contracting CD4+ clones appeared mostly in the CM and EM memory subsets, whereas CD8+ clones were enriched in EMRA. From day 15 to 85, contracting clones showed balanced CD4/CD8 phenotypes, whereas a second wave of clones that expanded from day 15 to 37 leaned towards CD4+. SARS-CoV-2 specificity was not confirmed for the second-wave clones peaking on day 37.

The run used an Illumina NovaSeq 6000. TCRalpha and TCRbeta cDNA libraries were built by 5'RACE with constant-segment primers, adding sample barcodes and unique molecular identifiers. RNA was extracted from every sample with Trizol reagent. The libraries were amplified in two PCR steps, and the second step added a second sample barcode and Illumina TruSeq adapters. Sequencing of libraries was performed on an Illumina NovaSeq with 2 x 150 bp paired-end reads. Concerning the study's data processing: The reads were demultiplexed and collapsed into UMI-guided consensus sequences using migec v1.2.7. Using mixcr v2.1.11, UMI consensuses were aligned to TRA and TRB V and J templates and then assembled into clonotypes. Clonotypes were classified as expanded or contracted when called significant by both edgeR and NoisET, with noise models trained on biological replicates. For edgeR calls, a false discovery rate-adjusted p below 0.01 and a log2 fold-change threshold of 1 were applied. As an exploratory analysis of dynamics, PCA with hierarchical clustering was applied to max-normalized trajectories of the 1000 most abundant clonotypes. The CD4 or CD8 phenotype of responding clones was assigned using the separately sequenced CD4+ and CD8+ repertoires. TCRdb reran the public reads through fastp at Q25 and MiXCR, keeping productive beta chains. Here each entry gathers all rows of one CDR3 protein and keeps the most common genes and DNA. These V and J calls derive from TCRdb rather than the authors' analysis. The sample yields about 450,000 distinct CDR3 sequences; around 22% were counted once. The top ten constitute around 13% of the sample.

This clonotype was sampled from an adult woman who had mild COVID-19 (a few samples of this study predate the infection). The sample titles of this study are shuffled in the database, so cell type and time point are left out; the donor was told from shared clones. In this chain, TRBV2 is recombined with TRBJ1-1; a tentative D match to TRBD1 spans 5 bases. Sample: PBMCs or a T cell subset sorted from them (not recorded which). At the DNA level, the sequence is TGTGCCAGCAGTGATTTTGGGGGTGTCACTGAAGCTTTCTTT. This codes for CASSDFGGVTEAFF.